This paragraph covers one T cell receptor (beta chain) sequence. What this receptor recognizes is not known. The sample holds no much larger clone one base away, and base qualities are not on file. The data were taken from a study of CD8 T cells in Susac syndrome (dated by TCRdb to about 2019). Turning to the overall study: The study used repertoire sequencing to test whether antigen drove CD8+ T cell activation and differentiation in Susac syndrome. CD8+ T cell repertoire clonality was compared between some 12 healthy donors, around 14 Susac syndrome patients and 15 multiple sclerosis patients. Study-wide findings and limitations: The TCR sequencing and HLA analysis was acknowledged to have included a relatively small number of individuals.

RNA was extracted with the RNeasy kit and roughly 0.45 to 1 ug was reverse transcribed using random hexamers. The immunoSEQ multiplex PCR assay, covering 54 Vbeta and 13 Jbeta segments, was used to amplify TCR beta CDR3 regions. PCR amplification bias was corrected using a synthetic template baseline for primer optimization and computational correction. For the original study's pipeline: Reads were annotated to V, D and J genes according to IMGT and were analyzed with immunoSEQ Analyzer, with only productive sequences retained. To calculate clonality, Shannon entropy was normalized by log2 of the number of productive unique sequences and then subtracted from one. For each patient and control, public and private clones were evaluated within the 100 most prevalent clones. Clones were defined as Susac-specific if absent from the healthy and MS cohorts, from around 1,000 published viral clones and from other ImmuneACCESS disease sequences. TCRdb redid the processing of the public reads, applying fastp at Q25 and MiXCR, and retained in-frame beta chains. Rows with one shared CDR3 protein collapse into an entry with the most common genes and DNA. V and J calls and clone size were set by TCRdb, not the authors. The sample table shows 330,000 or so distinct CDR3 sequences, and 85% are seen once. The ten top clones hold roughly 0.21% of the sample.

V and J lose 7 bases and 1 base, and a span of 8 bases separates them. CDR1 and CDR2 were assigned from the germline V gene as MNHEY and SVGEGT. The CDR3 goes from the cysteine to the phenylalanine over 12 residues. The DNA shown is the 36-base CDR3, in frame from base 1. High-throughput TCR beta sequencing profiled peripheral blood CD8+ and CD4+ T cells from healthy donors, Susac syndrome patients and multiple sclerosis patients. Treatment-naive patients with stable or active relapsing-remitting disease fulfilling revised McDonald criteria were used as multiple sclerosis controls. CD8+ TEMRA cells were enriched by FACS, while bulk CD8+ and CD4+ T cells were purified by magnetic negative isolation. Blood was drawn into EDTA tubes, processed within 24 hours, and PBMCs were isolated by density gradient centrifugation. PBMCs intended for TCR sequencing were frozen in liquid nitrogen and were later thawed in a 37 degrees C water bath. The sorted or isolated CD4+, CD8+ and CD8+ TEMRA cells reached a purity of at least 90%.

The TCR comes from a human donor with multiple sclerosis. The sample consisted of CD8+ T cells from PBMCs. In this chain, TRBV6-2 or TRBV6-3 is recombined with TRBJ2-7, with the D gene call left open. CDR3 sequence: CASNLGSYEQYF. The nucleotide sequence is TGTGCCAGCAACTTGGGATCCTACGAGCAGTACTTC.